This T cell receptor beta chain was documented in a study of blood T cell repertoires in COVID-19. About the research overall: Samples came from the United States, Italy and Spain, spanning acute and convalescent COVID-19.

V lost 4 bases, J lost 4 bases, and 3 bases stayed unmatched. This CDR3 is 13 amino acids long. Germline V gene sequence: CDR1 SQVTM, CDR2 ANQGSEA. The repertoire was sequenced with immunoSEQ multiplex PCR; TCRdb's copy has only in-frame clones and lacks some. The sample has about 54,000 clones; around 80% are singletons. The sample was peripheral blood. This chain uses TRBV29-1 with TRBJ1-2; 10 positions match TRBD1. The TCR originated in a human donor in a cohort sampled during active or convalescent COVID-19. The CDR3 spells CSVVGQGFYGYTF. DNA for the CDR3: TGCAGCGTTGTGGGACAGGGGTTCTATGGCTACACCTTC.